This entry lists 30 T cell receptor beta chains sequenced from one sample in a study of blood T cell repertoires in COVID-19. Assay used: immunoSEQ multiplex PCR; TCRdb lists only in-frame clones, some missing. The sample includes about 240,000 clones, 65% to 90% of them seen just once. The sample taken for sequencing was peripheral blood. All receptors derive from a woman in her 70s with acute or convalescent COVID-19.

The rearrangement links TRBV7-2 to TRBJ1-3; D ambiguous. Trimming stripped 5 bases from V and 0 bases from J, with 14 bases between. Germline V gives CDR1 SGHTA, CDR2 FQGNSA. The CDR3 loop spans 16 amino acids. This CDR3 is CASSPRVTSSGNTIYF. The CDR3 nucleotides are TGTGCCAGCAGCCCACGGGTAACTTCCTCTGGAAACACCATATATTTT.

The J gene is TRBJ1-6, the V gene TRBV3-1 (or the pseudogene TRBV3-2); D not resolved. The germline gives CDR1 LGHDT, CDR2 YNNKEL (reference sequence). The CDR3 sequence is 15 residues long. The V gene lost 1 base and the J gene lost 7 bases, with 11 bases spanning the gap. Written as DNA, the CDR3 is TGTGCCAGCAGCCAAGGGTTACGGGAGAATTCACCCCTCCACTTT. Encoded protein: CASSQGLRENSPLHF.

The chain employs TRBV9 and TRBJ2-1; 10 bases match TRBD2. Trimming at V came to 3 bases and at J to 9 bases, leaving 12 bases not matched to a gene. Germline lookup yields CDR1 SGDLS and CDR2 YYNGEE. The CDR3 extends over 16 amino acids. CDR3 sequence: CASSAGSGGAGGEQFF. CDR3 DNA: TGTGCCAGCAGCGCGGGAAGCGGGGGGGCGGGAGGTGAGCAGTTCTTC.

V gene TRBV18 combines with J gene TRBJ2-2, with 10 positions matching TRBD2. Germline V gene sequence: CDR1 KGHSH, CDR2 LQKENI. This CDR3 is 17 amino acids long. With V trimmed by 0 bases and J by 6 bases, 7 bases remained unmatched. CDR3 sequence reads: CASSPPRAGGPPGELFF. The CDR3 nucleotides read TGTGCCAGCTCACCACCGAGAGCGGGGGGGCCGCCCGGGGAGCTGTTTTTT.

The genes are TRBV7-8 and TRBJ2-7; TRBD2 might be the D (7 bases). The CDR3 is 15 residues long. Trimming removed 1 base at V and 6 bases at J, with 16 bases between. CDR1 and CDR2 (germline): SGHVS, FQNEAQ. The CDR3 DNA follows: TGTGCCAGCAGCTTAGAAGGGGGGGTAAGTCGCGAGCAGTACTTC. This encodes CASSLEGGVSREQYF.

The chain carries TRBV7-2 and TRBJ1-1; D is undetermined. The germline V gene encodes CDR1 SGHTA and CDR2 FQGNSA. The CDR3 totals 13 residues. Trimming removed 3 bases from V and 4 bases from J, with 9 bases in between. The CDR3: CASSFGGSTEAFF. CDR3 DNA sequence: TGTGCCAGCAGCTTCGGTGGGAGCACTGAAGCTTTCTTT.

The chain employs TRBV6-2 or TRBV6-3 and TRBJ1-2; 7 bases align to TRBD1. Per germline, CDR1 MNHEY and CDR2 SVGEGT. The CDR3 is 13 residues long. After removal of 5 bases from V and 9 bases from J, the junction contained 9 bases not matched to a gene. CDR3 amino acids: CASSRPGGNSYTF. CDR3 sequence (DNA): TGTGCCAGCAGTCGACCAGGGGGGAATAGCTACACCTTC.

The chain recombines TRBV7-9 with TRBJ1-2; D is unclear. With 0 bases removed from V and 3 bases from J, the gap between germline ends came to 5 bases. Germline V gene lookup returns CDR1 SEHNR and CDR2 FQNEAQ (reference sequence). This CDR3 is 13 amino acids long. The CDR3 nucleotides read TGTGCCAGCAGCTTAGCGGCCGACTATGGCTACACCTTC. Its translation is CASSLAADYGYTF.

The CDR3 loop is CASSPRSRGVFQETQYF. The CDR3, as DNA: TGTGCCAGCAGCCCCCGCTCGCGGGGGGTTTTCCAAGAGACCCAGTACTTC. The chain combines TRBV7-6 with TRBJ2-5; 8 nucleotides line up with TRBD2. The CDR3 is 17 amino acids. Trimming at V came to 5 bases and at J to 1 base, leaving 12 bases not matched to a gene. Germline V gene lookup returns CDR1 SGHVS and CDR2 FNYEAQ.

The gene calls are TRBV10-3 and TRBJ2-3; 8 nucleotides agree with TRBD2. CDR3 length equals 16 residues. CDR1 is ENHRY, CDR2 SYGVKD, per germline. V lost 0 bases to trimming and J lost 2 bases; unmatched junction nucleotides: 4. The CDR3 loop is CAISESAGDLTDTQYF. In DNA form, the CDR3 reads TGTGCCATCAGTGAGTCAGCGGGGGACCTCACAGATACGCAGTATTTT.

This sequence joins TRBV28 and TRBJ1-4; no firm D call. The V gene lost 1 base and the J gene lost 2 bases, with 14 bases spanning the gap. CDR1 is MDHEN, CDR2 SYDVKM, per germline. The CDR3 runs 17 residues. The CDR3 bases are TGTGCCAGCAGTTTATATCTCTCAGGAGGTACTAATGAAAAACTGTTTTTT. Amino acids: CASSLYLSGGTNEKLFF.

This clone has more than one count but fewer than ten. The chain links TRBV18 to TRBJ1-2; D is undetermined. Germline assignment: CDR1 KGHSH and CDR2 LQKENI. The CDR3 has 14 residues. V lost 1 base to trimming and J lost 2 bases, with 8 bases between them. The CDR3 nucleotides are TGTGCCAGCTCACCACGTTCAGGAAACTATGGCTACACCTTC. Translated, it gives CASSPRSGNYGYTF.

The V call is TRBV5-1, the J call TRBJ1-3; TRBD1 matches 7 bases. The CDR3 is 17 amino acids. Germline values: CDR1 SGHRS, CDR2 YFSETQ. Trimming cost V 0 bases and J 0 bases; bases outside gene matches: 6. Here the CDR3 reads CASSLGGRGFSGNTIYF. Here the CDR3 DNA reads TGCGCCAGCAGCTTGGGCGGCAGGGGGTTCTCTGGAAACACCATATATTTT.

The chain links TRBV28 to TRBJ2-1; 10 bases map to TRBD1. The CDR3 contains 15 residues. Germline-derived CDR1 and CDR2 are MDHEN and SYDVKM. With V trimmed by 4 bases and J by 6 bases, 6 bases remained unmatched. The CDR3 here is CASSSRQGAGNEQFF. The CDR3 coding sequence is TGTGCCAGCAGTTCCCGACAGGGGGCTGGCAATGAGCAGTTCTTC. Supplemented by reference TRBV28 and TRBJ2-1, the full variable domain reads DVKVTQSSRYLVKRTGEKVFLECVQDMDHENMFWYRQDPGLGLRLIYFSYDVKMKEKGDIPEGYSVSREKKERFSLILESASTNQTSMYLCASSSRQGAGNEQFFGPGTRLTVL.

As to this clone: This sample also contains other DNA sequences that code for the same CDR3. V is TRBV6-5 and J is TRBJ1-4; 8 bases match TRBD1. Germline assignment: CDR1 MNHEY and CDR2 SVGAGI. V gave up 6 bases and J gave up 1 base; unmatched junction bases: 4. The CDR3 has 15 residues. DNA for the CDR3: TGTGCCAGCAGCTCTGGACAGGGAACTAATGAAAAACTGTTTTTT. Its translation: CASSSGQGTNEKLFF.

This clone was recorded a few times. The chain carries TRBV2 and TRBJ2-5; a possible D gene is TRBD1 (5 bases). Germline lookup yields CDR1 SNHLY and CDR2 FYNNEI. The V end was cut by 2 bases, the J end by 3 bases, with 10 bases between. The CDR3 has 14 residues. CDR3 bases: TGTGCCAGCAGTGAACAGGGTGGGAAAGAGACCCAGTACTTC. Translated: CASSEQGGKETQYF.

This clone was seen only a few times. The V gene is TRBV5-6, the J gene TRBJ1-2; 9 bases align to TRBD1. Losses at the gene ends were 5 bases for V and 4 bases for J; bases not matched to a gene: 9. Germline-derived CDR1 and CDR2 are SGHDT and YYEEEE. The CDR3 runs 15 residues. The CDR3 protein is CASREPGQGRYGYTF. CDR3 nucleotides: TGTGCCAGCAGAGAACCGGGACAGGGTCGCTATGGCTACACCTTC. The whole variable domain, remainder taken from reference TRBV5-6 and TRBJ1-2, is DAGVTQSPTHLIKTRGQQVTLRCSPKSGHDTVSWYQQALGQGPQFIFQYYEEEERQRGNFPDRFSGHQFPNYSSELNVNALLLGDSALYLCASREPGQGRYGYTFGSGTRLTVV.

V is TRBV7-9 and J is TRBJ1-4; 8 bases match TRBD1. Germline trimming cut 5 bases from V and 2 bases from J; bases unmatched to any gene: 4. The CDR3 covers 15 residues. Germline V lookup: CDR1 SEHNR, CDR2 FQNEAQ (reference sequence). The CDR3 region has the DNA TGTGCCAGCAGCGTTAGGACAGGGACTAATGAAAAACTGTTTTTT. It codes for CASSVRTGTNEKLFF.

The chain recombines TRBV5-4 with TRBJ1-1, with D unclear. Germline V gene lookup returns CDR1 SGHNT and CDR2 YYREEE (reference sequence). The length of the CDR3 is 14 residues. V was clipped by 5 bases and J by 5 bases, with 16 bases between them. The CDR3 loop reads CASSTPGGLTEAFF. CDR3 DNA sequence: TGTGCCAGCAGTACGCCCGGAGGTCTGACTGAAGCTTTCTTT.

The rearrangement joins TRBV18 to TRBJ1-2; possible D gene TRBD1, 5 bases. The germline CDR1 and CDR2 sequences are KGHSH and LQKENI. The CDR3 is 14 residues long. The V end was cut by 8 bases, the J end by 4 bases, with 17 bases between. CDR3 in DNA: TGTGCCAGCACCGAAGAAGTCCAGGGCTATGGCTACACCTTC. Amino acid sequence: CASTEEVQGYGYTF.

For the CDR3, the DNA is TGTGCCAGCAGGCGACTCCCGAGCACTGAAGCTTTCTTT. It translates to CASRRLPSTEAFF. The chain uses TRBV12-3 or TRBV12-4 and TRBJ1-1, with no clear D. CDR3 length equals 13 residues. V was trimmed by 6 bases and J by 4 bases, leaving 12 bases between them.

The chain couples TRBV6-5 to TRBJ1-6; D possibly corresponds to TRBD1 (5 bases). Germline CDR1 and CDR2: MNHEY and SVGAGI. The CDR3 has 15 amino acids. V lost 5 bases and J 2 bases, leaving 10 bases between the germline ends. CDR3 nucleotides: TGTGCCAGCAGTCGCAGGGATACCTATAATTCACCCCTCCACTTT. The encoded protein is CASSRRDTYNSPLHF.

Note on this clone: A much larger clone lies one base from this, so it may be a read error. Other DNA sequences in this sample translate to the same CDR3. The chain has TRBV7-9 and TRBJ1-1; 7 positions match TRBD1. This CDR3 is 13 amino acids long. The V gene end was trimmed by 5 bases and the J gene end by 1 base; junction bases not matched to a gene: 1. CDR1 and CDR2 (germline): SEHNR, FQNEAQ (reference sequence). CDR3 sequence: CASSRTGNTEAFF. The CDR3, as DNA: TGTGCCAGCAGCAGGACAGGGAACACTGAAGCTTTCTTT.

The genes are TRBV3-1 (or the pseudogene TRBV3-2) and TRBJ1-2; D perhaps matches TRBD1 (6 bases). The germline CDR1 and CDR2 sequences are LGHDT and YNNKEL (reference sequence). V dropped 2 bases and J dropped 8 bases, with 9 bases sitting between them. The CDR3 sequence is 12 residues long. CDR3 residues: CASSQWTEGYTF. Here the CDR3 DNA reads TGTGCCAGCAGCCAATGGACAGAAGGCTACACCTTC.

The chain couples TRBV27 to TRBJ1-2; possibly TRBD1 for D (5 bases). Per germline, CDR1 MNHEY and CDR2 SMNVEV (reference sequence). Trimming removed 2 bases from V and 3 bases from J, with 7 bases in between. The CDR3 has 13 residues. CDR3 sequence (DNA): TGTGCCAGCAGTTTAGACAGCGACTATGGCTACACCTTC. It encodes CASSLDSDYGYTF.

The CDR3 is CASAPAELSPRGYEQYF. CDR3 sequence (DNA): TGTGCTAGTGCGCCCGCAGAACTATCCCCCCGGGGCTACGAGCAGTACTTC. This chain joins TRBV12-5 and TRBJ2-7, with D tentatively TRBD2 (5 bases). V gave up 7 bases and J gave up 3 bases, with 25 bases separating them. In germline, CDR1 is LGHNT, CDR2 FRNRAP. The CDR3 has 17 residues.

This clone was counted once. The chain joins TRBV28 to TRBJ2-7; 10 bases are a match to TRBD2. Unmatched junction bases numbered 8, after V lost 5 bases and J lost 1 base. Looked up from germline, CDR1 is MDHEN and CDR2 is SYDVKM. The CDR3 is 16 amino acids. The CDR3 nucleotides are TGTGCCAGCAGTCCTCCGGGACTAGCGCTTTCCTACGAGCAGTACTTC. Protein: CASSPPGLALSYEQYF.

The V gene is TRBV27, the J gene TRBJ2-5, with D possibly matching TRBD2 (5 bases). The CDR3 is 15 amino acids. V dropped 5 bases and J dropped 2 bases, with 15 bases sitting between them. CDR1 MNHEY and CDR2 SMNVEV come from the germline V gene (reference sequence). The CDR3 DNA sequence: TGTGCCAGCAGTCAAGCCACGGGGAGTCAAGAGACCCAGTACTTC. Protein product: CASSQATGSQETQYF.

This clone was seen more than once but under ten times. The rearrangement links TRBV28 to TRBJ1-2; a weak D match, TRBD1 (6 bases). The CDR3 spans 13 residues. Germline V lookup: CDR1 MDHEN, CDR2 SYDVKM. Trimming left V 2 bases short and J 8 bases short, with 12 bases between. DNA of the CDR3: TGTGCCAGCAGTTTAATGGGGGCAAGCGGCTACACCTTC. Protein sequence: CASSLMGASGYTF.

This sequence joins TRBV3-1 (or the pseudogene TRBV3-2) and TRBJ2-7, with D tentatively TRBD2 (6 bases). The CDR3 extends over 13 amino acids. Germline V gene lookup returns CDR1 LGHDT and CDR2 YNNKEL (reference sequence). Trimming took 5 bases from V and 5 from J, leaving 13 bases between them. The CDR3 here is CASSDPGLHEQYF. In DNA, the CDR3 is TGTGCCAGCAGCGATCCGGGACTCCACGAGCAGTACTTC.